One sample yielded the 28 T cell receptor beta chains listed below, sequenced in a study of blood T cell repertoires in COVID-19. Here immunoSEQ multiplex PCR was the method, and the copy in TCRdb shows in-frame clones only, minus some. The top ten clones hold over 7.5% of a sample with roughly 250,000 clones, roughly 80% of them seen once. The sample comprised peripheral blood. The origin of the receptors is an elderly woman with acute or convalescent COVID-19.

This clone has a handful of counts. The J gene is TRBJ1-6, the V gene TRBV11-2; D is unclear. The germline V gene has CDR1 SGHAT and CDR2 FQNNGV. Between the trimmed V and J ends, which lost 1 base and 0 bases, there was a span of 7 bases. The CDR3 contains 16 residues. CDR3 in amino acids: CASSLGYSSYNSPLHF. CDR3 nucleotide sequence: TGTGCCAGCAGCTTAGGGTACAGCTCCTATAATTCACCCCTCCACTTT.

The chain combines TRBV30 with TRBJ2-1; the match to TRBD2 covers 11 bases. Trimming cost V 5 bases and J 4 bases; bases outside gene matches: 7. This CDR3 is 15 amino acids long. Germline V gives CDR1 GTSNPN, CDR2 SVGIG (reference sequence). DNA for the CDR3: TGTGCCTGGGCACCCCTAGCGGGGGGATACAATGAGCAGTTCTTC. Its translation is CAWAPLAGGYNEQFF. Complete variable domain (other parts from reference TRBV30 and TRBJ2-1): SQTIHQWPATLVQPVGSPLSLECTVEGTSNPNLYWYRQAAGRGLQLLFYSVGIGQISSEVPQNLSASRPQDRQFILSSKKLLLSDSGFYLCAWAPLAGGYNEQFFGPGTRLTVL.

This clone was seen a few times. The CDR3 DNA is TGCGCCAGCAGCCGAATACAGGGGGAGCGGGGCTACACCTTC. Protein: CASSRIQGERGYTF. V usage is TRBV5-1 and J usage is TRBJ1-2; TRBD1 agrees at 8 bases. Germline V gives CDR1 SGHRS, CDR2 YFSETQ. Trimming took 4 bases from V and 8 from J; bases not matched to a gene: 10. The CDR3 contains 14 residues.

The rearrangement links TRBV10-1 to TRBJ1-1; 10 bases align to TRBD1. Trimming took 6 bases from V and 1 from J; bases not matched to a gene: 2. CDR1 and CDR2 from the germline V gene are WNHNN and SYGVQD (reference sequence). This CDR3 has 14 amino acids. CDR3 nucleotide sequence: TGCGCCAGCAGCAGACAGGGGGCGAACACTGAAGCTTTCTTT. Translation gives CASSRQGANTEAFF.

The genes are TRBV3-1 (or the pseudogene TRBV3-2) and TRBJ1-6; TRBD1 aligns across 7 bases. CDR1 is LGHDT and CDR2 is YNNKEL in the germline V gene (reference sequence). J was trimmed by 4 bases and V by 3 bases; bases with no gene match: 6. The CDR3 runs 16 residues. The CDR3 region is CASSHAGGRYNSPLHF. CDR3 bases: TGTGCCAGCAGCCACGCAGGGGGAAGGTATAATTCACCCCTCCACTTT.

This chain uses TRBV15 with TRBJ2-1, with D perhaps matching TRBD1 (6 bases). Germline assignment: CDR1 LNHNV and CDR2 YYDKDF (reference sequence). The ends were cut back, 1 base at V and 6 bases at J, with 10 bases in the middle. The CDR3 has 14 amino acids. The CDR3 coding sequence is TGTGCCACCAGCAGAGGGCAACAGGGCAATGAGCAGTTCTTC. This sequence encodes CATSRGQQGNEQFF.

This clone appeared many times. The chain is built from TRBV18 and TRBJ1-5; no definite D call. The germline V and J ends were trimmed by 6 bases and 2 bases, with 11 bases remaining between them. The CDR3 has 14 amino acids. Germline CDR1 and CDR2: KGHSH and LQKENI. CDR3 sequence (DNA): TGTGCCAGCTCTCCGGGAGAGGGCAATCAGCCCCAGCATTTT. This codes for CASSPGEGNQPQHF. Variable domain in full (rest from reference TRBV18 and TRBJ1-5): NAGVMQNPRHLVRRRGQEARLRCSPMKGHSHVYWYRQLPEEGLKFMVYLQKENIIDESGMPKERFSAEFPKEGPSILRIQQVVRGDSAAYFCASSPGEGNQPQHFGDGTRLSIL.

This clone is a singleton in its sample. The chain uses TRBV6-5 and TRBJ1-1; the D gene is possibly TRBD1 (5 bases). The CDR3 spans 16 residues. Germline V gene lookup returns CDR1 MNHEY and CDR2 SVGAGI. The V end lost 0 bases, the J end lost 2 bases, and 13 bases lay between the germline ends. This CDR3 reads CASSYSGWGVNTEAFF. CDR3 in DNA: TGTGCCAGCAGTTACTCGGGTTGGGGGGTTAACACTGAAGCTTTCTTT.

The chain joins TRBV2 to TRBJ1-1; 9 nucleotides align to TRBD1. The germline CDR1 and CDR2 sequences are SNHLY and FYNNEI. This CDR3 is built from 15 residues. Trimming cost V 7 bases and J 5 bases; bases outside gene matches: 11. CDR3 loop: CASKGQGYLGTEAFF. The DNA of the CDR3 is TGTGCCAGCAAGGGACAGGGATATCTGGGAACTGAAGCTTTCTTT.

The chain couples TRBV4-2 to TRBJ1-2, with a possible D match to TRBD1 (6 bases). The CDR3 runs 14 residues. V was cut by 2 bases and J by 4 bases, with 11 bases left in between. CDR1 LGHNA and CDR2 YNFKEQ come from the germline V gene. In DNA form, the CDR3 reads TGTGCCAGCAGCCAAACAGGGCAGGGCTATGGCTACACCTTC. Protein product: CASSQTGQGYGYTF.

The chain recombines TRBV6-2 or TRBV6-3 with TRBJ2-7; 7 bases map to TRBD2. V shed 5 bases, J shed 11 bases, and the junction held 12 bases outside the gene matches. Looked up from germline, CDR1 is MNHEY and CDR2 is SVGEGT. The CDR3 is made up of 13 amino acids. DNA for the CDR3: TGTGCCAGCAGTGCGACCGGGACTACCCGTGAGTACTTC. Translated: CASSATGTTREYF.

This clone was recorded a few times. The gene calls are TRBV10-3 and TRBJ1-5, with 8 bases lining up with TRBD1. With 11 bases clipped from V and 5 bases from J, the junction kept 5 bases outside the gene matches. Germline values: CDR1 ENHRY, CDR2 SYGVKD. This CDR3 contains 12 residues. The CDR3 spells CAARGRDQPQHF. The CDR3 nucleotides read TGTGCCGCCAGGGGGCGCGATCAGCCCCAGCATTTT.

The chain employs TRBV30 and TRBJ1-2, with TRBD1 as a possible D gene (5 bases). Trimming left V 1 base short and J 4 bases short, with 16 bases between. Germline-derived CDR1 and CDR2 are GTSNPN and SVGIG (reference sequence). The CDR3 runs to 15 residues. The CDR3 reads CAWSAPSGDGYGYTF. CDR3 bases: TGTGCCTGGAGTGCCCCGTCGGGGGACGGCTATGGCTACACCTTC. Drawing the rest from reference TRBV30 and TRBJ1-2, the complete variable domain is SQTIHQWPATLVQPVGSPLSLECTVEGTSNPNLYWYRQAAGRGLQLLFYSVGIGQISSEVPQNLSASRPQDRQFILSSKKLLLSDSGFYLCAWSAPSGDGYGYTFGSGTRLTVV.

This sequence joins TRBV2 and TRBJ2-2, with D unclear. V was shortened by 4 bases and J by 4 bases, with 7 bases between the two germline ends. The CDR3 runs 13 residues. Germline V gene data show CDR1 as SNHLY and CDR2 as FYNNEI. DNA of the CDR3: TGTGCCAGCAGTGGAGGAGTCACCGGGGAGCTGTTTTTT. Amino acid sequence: CASSGGVTGELFF.

The J gene is TRBJ2-3, the V gene TRBV11-1; D is perhaps TRBD1 (5 bases). Per the germline V gene, CDR1 is SGHAT and CDR2 is FQDESV (reference sequence). Between the trimmed V and J ends, which lost 2 bases and 5 bases, there was a span of 11 bases. This CDR3 has 14 residues. CDR3 coding DNA: TGTGCCAGCAGCTTAATGGGGCTTGGAGATACGCAGTATTTT. It yields the protein CASSLMGLGDTQYF. The full variable domain, completed using reference TRBV11-1 and TRBJ2-3, is EAEVAQSPRYKITEKSQAVAFWCDPISGHATLYWYRQILGQGPELLVQFQDESVVDDSQLPKDRFSAERLKGVDSTLKIQPAELGDSAMYLCASSLMGLGDTQYFGPGTRLTVL.

The chain joins TRBV7-6 to TRBJ1-2; 8 bases map to TRBD1. Germline V CDR1 and CDR2: SGHVS, FNYEAQ. The CDR3 contains 14 residues. V shed 5 bases and J 6 bases; nucleotides not matched to a gene: 8. The CDR3 here is CASSQDRVSNGYTF. The CDR3, as DNA: TGTGCCAGCAGCCAGGACAGGGTTTCTAATGGCTACACCTTC.

The gene calls are TRBV5-1 and TRBJ1-4, with D tentatively TRBD1 (6 bases). Trimming removed 3 bases from V and 2 bases from J, with 8 bases in between. CDR1 and CDR2 from the germline V gene are SGHRS and YFSETQ. This CDR3 comprises 14 residues. The CDR3 loop reads CASSSQGTNEKLFF. As DNA, the CDR3 is TGCGCCAGCAGCTCACAGGGTACTAATGAAAAACTGTTTTTT.

This chain uses TRBV24-1 with TRBJ2-2, with D uncertain. CDR3 length: 13 residues. Trimming stripped 2 bases from V and 6 bases from J, with 6 bases between. Germline CDR1 reads KGHDR; CDR2 reads SFDVKD. The CDR3 sequence: CATSDSPAGELFF. Written as DNA, the CDR3 is TGTGCCACCAGTGATTCCCCTGCCGGGGAGCTGTTTTTT.

The gene calls are TRBV24-1 and TRBJ2-1; D unclear. Germline lookup yields CDR1 KGHDR and CDR2 SFDVKD. This CDR3 region has 17 residues. Trimming shortened V by 2 bases and J by 6 bases, and 19 bases separated the two germline ends. The CDR3 coding sequence is TGTGCCACCAGTGATTCCGGAGTGGGTCCCCCGGGCAATGAGCAGTTCTTC. Translated: CATSDSGVGPPGNEQFF.

This clone was observed a handful of times. The chain is built from TRBV27 and TRBJ2-7; D might be TRBD1 (6 bases). Germline V gene sequence: CDR1 MNHEY, CDR2 SMNVEV (reference sequence). V was trimmed by 4 bases and J by 2 bases, leaving 15 bases between them. This CDR3 contains 15 residues. CDR3 DNA: TGTGCCAGCAGTTCACCCCGGACAGTCCCCTACGAGCAGTACTTC. Translation gives CASSSPRTVPYEQYF.

The rearrangement joins TRBV28 to TRBJ1-6, with D hard to call. Germline V gives CDR1 MDHEN, CDR2 SYDVKM. V lost 3 bases and J lost 7, with 16 bases in between. CDR3 length: 16 amino acids. CDR3 DNA sequence: TGTGCCAGCAGTTTGTTCCCCACCCTACAGAATTCACCCCTCCACTTT. Residues: CASSLFPTLQNSPLHF.

Comment on this clone: Other DNA sequences in this sample translate to the same CDR3. The chain is built from TRBV3-1 (or the pseudogene TRBV3-2) and TRBJ1-3, with D unresolved. The V gene lost 1 base and the J gene lost 1 base, with 8 bases spanning the gap. Germline assignment: CDR1 LGHDT and CDR2 YNNKEL (reference sequence). The CDR3 covers 15 residues. The chain's CDR3 is CASSQGGGSGNTIYF. CDR3 DNA sequence: TGTGCCAGCAGCCAAGGAGGAGGGTCTGGAAACACCATATATTTT.

This chain connects TRBV29-1 to TRBJ2-4; D ambiguous. V was trimmed by 5 bases and J by 0 bases, leaving 11 bases between them. The CDR3 sequence is 14 residues long. Germline V gives CDR1 SQVTM, CDR2 ANQGSEA. The CDR3: CSVSTYLAKNIQYF. DNA for the CDR3: TGCAGCGTTAGTACATATTTAGCCAAAAACATTCAGTACTTC.

This chain uses TRBV5-4 with TRBJ2-2; TRBD1 is a possible D gene (6 bases). The germline V and J ends were trimmed by 0 bases and 5 bases, with 14 bases remaining between them. Germline CDR1 SGHNT, CDR2 YYREEE (reference sequence). The CDR3 covers 16 residues. CDR3 nucleotide sequence: TGTGCCAGCAGCTTGGAGGGGGTTGTTGGGACCGGGGAGCTGTTTTTT. Encoded protein: CASSLEGVVGTGELFF. Looking up the rest from reference TRBV5-4 and TRBJ2-2 gives the full variable domain: ETGVTQSPTHLIKTRGQQVTLRCSSQSGHNTVSWYQQALGQGPQFIFQYYREEENGRGNFPPRFSGLQFPNYSSELNVNALELDDSALYLCASSLEGVVGTGELFFGEGSRLTVL.

This clone has a single count. V is TRBV28 and J is TRBJ1-2; a possible D gene is TRBD1 (5 bases). The CDR3 runs 12 residues. Germline CDR1 MDHEN, CDR2 SYDVKM. The germline V and J ends were trimmed by 6 bases and 6 bases, with 11 bases remaining between them. Here the CDR3 reads CASSPRVNGYTF. The DNA of the CDR3 is TGTGCCAGCAGCCCCAGGGTTAATGGCTACACCTTC.

This chain links TRBV7-6 with TRBJ1-3; TRBD1 matches 7 bases. The ends lost 4 bases at V and 0 bases at J; junction bases unmatched: 6. From germline, CDR1 is SGHVS and CDR2 FNYEAQ. This CDR3 region has 16 residues. The CDR3 bases are TGTGCCAGCAGCTCCACAGGGGTTCCCTCTGGAAACACCATATATTTT. Its translation is CASSSTGVPSGNTIYF.

This chain uses TRBV18 with TRBJ1-2, with a weak D call TRBD1 (6 bases). The V end was cut by 3 bases, the J end by 5 bases, with 7 bases between. The germline CDR1 and CDR2 sequences are KGHSH and LQKENI. The CDR3 covers 12 residues. CDR3 DNA sequence: TGTGCCAGCTCACCCGGACAGTATGGCTACACCTTC. Protein sequence: CASSPGQYGYTF.

The chain links TRBV28 to TRBJ1-2; TRBD1 matches 11 bases. After removal of 6 bases from V and 8 bases from J, the junction contained 8 bases not matched to a gene. The CDR3 extends over 14 amino acids. Germline CDR1 and CDR2: MDHEN and SYDVKM. The CDR3 sequence is CASSSGTGGRGYTF. The DNA of the CDR3 is TGTGCCAGCAGCTCCGGGACAGGGGGACGGGGCTACACCTTC.